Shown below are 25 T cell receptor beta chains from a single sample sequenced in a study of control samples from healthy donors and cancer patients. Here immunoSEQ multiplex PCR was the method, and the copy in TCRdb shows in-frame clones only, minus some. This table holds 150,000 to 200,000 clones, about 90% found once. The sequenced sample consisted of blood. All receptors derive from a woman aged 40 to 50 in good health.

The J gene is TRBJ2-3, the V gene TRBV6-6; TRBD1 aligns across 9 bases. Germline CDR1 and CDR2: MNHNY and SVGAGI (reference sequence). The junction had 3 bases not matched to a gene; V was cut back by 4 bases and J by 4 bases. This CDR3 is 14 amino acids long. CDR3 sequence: CASSSRQGADTQYF. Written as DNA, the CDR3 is TGTGCCAGCAGTTCCCGACAGGGGGCAGATACGCAGTATTTT.

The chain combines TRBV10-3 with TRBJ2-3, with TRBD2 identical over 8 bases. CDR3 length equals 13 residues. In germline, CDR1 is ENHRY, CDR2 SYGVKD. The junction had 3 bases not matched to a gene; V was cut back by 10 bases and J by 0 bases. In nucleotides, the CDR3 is TGTGCCACCGCTAGCGGGAGCACAGATACGCAGTATTTT. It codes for CATASGSTDTQYF.

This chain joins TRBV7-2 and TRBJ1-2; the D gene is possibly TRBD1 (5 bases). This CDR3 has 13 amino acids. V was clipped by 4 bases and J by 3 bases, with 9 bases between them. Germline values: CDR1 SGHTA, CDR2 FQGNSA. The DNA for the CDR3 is TGTGCCAGCAGCTCCGGGACGGACTATGGCTACACCTTC. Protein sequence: CASSSGTDYGYTF.

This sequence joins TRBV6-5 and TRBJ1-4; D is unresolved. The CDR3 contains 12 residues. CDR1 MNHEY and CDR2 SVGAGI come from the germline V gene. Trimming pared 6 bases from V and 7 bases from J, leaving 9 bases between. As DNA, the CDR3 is TGTGCCAGCAGGACGACATCTGAAAAACTGTTTTTT. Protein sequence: CASRTTSEKLFF.

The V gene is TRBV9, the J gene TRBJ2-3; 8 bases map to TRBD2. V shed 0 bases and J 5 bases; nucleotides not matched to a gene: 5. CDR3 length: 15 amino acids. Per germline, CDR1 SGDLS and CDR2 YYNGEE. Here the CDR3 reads CASSVETSDRDTQYF. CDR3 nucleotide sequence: TGTGCCAGCAGCGTAGAGACTAGCGATAGAGATACGCAGTATTTT.

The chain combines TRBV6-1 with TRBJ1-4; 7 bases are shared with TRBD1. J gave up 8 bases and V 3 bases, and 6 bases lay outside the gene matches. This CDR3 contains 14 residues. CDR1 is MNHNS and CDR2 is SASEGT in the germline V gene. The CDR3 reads CASSEGQSYEKLFF. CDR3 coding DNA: TGTGCCAGCAGTGAGGGACAGAGTTACGAAAAACTGTTTTTT.

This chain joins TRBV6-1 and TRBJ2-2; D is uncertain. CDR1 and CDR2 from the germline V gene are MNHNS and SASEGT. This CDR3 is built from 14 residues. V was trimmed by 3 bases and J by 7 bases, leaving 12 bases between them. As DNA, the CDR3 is TGTGCCAGCAGTGAGGCGACCTCCGGCGGGGAGCTGTTTTTT. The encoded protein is CASSEATSGGELFF.

CDR3: CASSPKGGPAGYEQYF. CDR3 sequence (DNA): TGCGCCAGCAGCCCAAAGGGGGGGCCTGCTGGCTACGAGCAGTACTTC. J is TRBJ2-7 and V is TRBV5-1, with D tentatively TRBD2 (7 bases). CDR1 is SGHRS, CDR2 YFSETQ, per germline. Trimming left V 4 bases short and J 3 bases short, with 20 bases between. This CDR3 has 16 amino acids.

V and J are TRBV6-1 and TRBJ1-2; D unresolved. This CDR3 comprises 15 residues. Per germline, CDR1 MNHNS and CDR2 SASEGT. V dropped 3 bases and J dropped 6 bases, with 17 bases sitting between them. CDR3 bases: TGTGCCAGCAGTGACAGGTGGATGAGTGGGGATGGCTACACCTTC. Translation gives CASSDRWMSGDGYTF.

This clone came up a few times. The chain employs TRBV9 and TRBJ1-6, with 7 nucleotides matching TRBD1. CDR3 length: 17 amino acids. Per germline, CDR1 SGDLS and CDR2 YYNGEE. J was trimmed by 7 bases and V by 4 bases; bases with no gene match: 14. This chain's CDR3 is CASSLSTGSNLNSPLHF. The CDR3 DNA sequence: TGTGCCAGCAGCTTATCGACAGGGTCGAACTTGAATTCACCCCTCCACTTT.

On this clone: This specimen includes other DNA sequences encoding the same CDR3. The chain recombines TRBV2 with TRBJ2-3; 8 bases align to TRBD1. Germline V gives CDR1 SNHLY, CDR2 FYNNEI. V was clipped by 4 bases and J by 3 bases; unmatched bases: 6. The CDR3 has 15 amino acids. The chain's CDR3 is CASSGRTGGTDTQYF. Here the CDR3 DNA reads TGTGCCAGCAGTGGCCGAACAGGGGGGACAGATACGCAGTATTTT.

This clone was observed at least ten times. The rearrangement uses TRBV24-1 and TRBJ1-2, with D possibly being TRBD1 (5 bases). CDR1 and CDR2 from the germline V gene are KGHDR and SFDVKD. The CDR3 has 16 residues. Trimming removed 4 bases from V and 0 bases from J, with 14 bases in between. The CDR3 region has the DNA TGTGCCACCAGTGACCAACTCAAACAGGCTAACTATGGCTACACCTTC. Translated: CATSDQLKQANYGYTF.

The CDR3 spells CASSFFGIRKLNTEAFF. DNA of the CDR3: TGTGCCAGCAGCTTCTTTGGGATAAGGAAACTGAACACTGAAGCTTTCTTT. V gene TRBV11-2 combines with J gene TRBJ1-1; D is unclear. The CDR3 has 17 amino acids. Trimming cost V 3 bases and J 0 bases, with 17 bases left between them. The V gene's germline CDR1 is SGHAT and CDR2 FQNNGV. Drawing the rest from reference TRBV11-2 and TRBJ1-1, the complete variable domain is EAGVAQSPRYKIIEKRQSVAFWCNPISGHATLYWYQQILGQGPKLLIQFQNNGVVDDSQLPKDRFSAERLKGVDSTLKIQPAKLEDSAVYLCASSFFGIRKLNTEAFFGQGTRLTVV.

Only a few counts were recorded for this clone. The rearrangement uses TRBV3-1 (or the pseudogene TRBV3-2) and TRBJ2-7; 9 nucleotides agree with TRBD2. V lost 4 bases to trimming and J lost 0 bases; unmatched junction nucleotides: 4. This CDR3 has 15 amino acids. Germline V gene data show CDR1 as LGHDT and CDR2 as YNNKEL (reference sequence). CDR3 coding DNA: TGTGCCAGCAGCCTTGGACTAGCGCACTCCTACGAGCAGTACTTC. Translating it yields CASSLGLAHSYEQYF.

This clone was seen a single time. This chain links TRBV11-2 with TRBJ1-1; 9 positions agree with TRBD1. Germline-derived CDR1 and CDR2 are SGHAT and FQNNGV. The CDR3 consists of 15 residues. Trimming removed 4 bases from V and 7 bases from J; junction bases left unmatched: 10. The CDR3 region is CASSSDDRGIGEAFF. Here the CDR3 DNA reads TGTGCCAGCAGCTCCGACGACAGGGGGATCGGTGAAGCTTTCTTT.

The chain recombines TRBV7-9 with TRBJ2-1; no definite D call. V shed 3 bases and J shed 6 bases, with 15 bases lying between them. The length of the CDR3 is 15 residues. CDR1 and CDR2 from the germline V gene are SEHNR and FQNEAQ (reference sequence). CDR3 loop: CASSLAEGPLNEQFF. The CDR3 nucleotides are TGTGCCAGCAGCTTGGCTGAAGGTCCGCTCAATGAGCAGTTCTTC.

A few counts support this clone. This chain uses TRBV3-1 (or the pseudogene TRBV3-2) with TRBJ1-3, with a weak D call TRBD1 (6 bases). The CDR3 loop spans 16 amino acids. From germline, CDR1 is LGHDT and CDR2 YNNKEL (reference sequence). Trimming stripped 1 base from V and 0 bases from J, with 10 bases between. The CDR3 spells CASSQAGRGSGNTIYF. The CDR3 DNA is TGTGCCAGCAGCCAAGCTGGCAGGGGCTCTGGAAACACCATATATTTT.

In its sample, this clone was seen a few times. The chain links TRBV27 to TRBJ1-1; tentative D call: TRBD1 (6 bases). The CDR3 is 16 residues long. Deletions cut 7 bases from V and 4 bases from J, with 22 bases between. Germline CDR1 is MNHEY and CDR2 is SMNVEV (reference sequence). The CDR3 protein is CASTPWGGPMGTEAFF. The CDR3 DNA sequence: TGTGCCAGCACCCCCTGGGGGGGGCCCATGGGCACTGAAGCTTTCTTT.

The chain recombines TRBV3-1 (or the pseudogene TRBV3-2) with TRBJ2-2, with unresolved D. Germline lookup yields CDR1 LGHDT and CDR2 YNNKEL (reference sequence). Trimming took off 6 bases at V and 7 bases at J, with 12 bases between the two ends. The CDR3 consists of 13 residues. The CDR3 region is CASSPKIGGELFF. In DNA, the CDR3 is TGTGCCAGCAGTCCAAAGATCGGCGGGGAGCTGTTTTTT.

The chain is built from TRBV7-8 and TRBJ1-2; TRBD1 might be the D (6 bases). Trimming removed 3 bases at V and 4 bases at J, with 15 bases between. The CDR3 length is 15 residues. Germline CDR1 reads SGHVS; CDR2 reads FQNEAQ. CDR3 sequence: CASSLGGVGGYGYTF. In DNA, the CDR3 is TGTGCCAGCAGCTTGGGCGGGGTAGGGGGCTATGGCTACACCTTC.

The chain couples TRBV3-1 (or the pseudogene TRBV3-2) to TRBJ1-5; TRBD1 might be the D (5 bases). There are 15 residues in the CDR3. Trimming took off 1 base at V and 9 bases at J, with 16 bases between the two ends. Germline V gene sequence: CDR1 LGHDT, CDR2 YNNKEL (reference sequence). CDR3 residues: CASSQGVGAQWPQHF. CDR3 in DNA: TGTGCCAGCAGCCAAGGTGTAGGGGCCCAATGGCCCCAGCATTTT.

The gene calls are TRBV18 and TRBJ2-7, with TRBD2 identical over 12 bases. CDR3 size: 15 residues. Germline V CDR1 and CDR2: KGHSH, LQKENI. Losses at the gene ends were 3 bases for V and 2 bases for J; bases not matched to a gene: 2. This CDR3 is CASSPTSGGTYEQYF. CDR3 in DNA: TGTGCCAGCTCACCGACTAGCGGGGGAACCTACGAGCAGTACTTC. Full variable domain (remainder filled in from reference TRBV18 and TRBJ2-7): NAGVMQNPRHLVRRRGQEARLRCSPMKGHSHVYWYRQLPEEGLKFMVYLQKENIIDESGMPKERFSAEFPKEGPSILRIQQVVRGDSAAYFCASSPTSGGTYEQYFGPGTRLTVT.

The CDR3 loop is CASSYRWDTEAFF. In DNA form, the CDR3 reads TGTGCCAGCAGTTATCGGTGGGACACTGAAGCTTTCTTT. The chain carries TRBV6-5 and TRBJ1-1; D is unresolved. The CDR3 is 13 residues long. Looked up from germline, CDR1 is MNHEY and CDR2 is SVGAGI. V lost 3 bases and J lost 3, with 8 bases in between.

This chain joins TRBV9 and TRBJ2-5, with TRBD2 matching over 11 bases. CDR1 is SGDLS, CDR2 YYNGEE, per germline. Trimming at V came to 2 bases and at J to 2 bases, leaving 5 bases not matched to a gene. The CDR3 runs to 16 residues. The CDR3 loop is CASSVRGLAAQETQYF. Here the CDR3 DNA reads TGTGCCAGCAGCGTCCGGGGACTAGCGGCACAAGAGACCCAGTACTTC.

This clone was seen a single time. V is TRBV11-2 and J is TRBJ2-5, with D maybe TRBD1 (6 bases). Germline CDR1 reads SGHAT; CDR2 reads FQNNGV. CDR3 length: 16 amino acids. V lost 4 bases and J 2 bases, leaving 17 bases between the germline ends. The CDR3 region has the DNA TGTGCCAGCAGCTCCCCCCATAGGGGACAACAAGAGACCCAGTACTTC. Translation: CASSSPHRGQQETQYF.